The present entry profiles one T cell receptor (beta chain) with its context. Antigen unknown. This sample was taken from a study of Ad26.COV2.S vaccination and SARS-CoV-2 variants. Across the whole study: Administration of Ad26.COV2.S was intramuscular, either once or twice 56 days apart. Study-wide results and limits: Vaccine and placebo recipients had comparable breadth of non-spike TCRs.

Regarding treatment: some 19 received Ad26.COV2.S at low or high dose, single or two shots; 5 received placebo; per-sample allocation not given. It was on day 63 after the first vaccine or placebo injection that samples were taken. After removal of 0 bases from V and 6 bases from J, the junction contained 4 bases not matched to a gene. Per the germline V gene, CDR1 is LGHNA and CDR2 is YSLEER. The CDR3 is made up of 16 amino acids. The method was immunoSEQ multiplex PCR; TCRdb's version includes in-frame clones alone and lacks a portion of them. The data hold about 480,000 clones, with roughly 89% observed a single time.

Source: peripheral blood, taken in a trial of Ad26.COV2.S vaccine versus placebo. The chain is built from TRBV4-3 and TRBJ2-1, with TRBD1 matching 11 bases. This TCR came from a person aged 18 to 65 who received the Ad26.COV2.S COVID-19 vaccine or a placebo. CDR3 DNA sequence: TGCGCCAGCAGCCAAGATCTGGGGACAGGGGGCAATGAGCAGTTCTTC. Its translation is CASSQDLGTGGNEQFF.